This TCR beta chain is drawn from a study of shared clonotypes between healthy human individuals. General study results and limits: Limitation of the genetic and exposure-history diversity represented came from the few donors. Read depth was anticipated to influence clonotype sharing among donors. Relative to memory subsets, naive subsets generally showed larger estimated richness.

Subsets obtained from CD4+ cells comprised CD45RA+ naive and CD45RA-negative memory cells. Sequencing used immunoSEQ multiplex PCR; TCRdb keeps in-frame clones, though not all of them. The table includes approximately 500,000 clones, 90% to 96% detected once. With 4 bases removed from V and 9 bases from J, the gap between germline ends came to 22 bases. The CDR3 loop spans 15 amino acids. Per the germline V gene, CDR1 is SGHNT and CDR2 is YYREEE (reference sequence). This clone was found once. Its specificity is unknown. The chain is built from TRBV5-4 and TRBJ2-5, with a tentative D call TRBD2 (6 bases). Input material: naive CD4+ T cells sorted from blood. Subset denoted: CD45RA+ positively selected. The receptor was isolated from a woman aged 30 to 39 in good health. CDR3 nucleotide sequence: TGTGCCAGCAGCACCTCGGGGCAACCACCGGGGGCCCAGTACTTC. Its protein product is CASSTSGQPPGAQYF.